One T cell receptor (beta chain) is described in this entry. Its antigen is unknown. This CDR3 is built from 13 residues. Trimming left V 7 bases short and J 1 base short, with 10 bases between. Germline V gives CDR1 LNHDA, CDR2 SQIVND (reference sequence). These data come from a study of cytomegalovirus exposure and HLA in healthy donors. PCR employed 60 Vbeta and 13 Jbeta primers. As handled by the study authors: Later analysis identified approximately 88 million unique TCR beta chains, about 11 million shared. Sequencing was performed with immunoSEQ multiplex PCR; in TCRdb, only in-frame clones are kept and a portion is missing. V and J calls and clone size are copied from that table; D and trimming were computed from the DNA. The sample holds approximately 150,000 clones, 60% to 80% seen once. Whole-study findings and limits: A later analysis by the authors found several of the most significant clusters apparently linked to common viral pathogens. In most subjects, TCR beta sequences reportedly gave accurate predictions of HLA-A and HLA-B alleles. Several V segments, TRBV6-2 and TRBV6-3 among them, could not be told apart and were dropped.

The J gene is TRBJ1-1, the V gene TRBV19, with D uncertain. The sequencing input was PBMCs. The sequence came from a woman in her thirties in good health and CMV-seronegative. The CDR3 spells CASTSRQNTEAFF. CDR3 nucleotides: TGTGCCAGTACTTCGAGACAGAACACTGAAGCTTTCTTT.